Below, 10 T cell receptor beta chains from the same sample are listed, as sequenced in a study of shared clonotypes between healthy human individuals. Selected positively for CCR7 and CD45RO-negative, naive CD8 cells excluded terminally differentiated effector memory CD45RA+ cells. TCRdb keeps only in-frame clones here, not all; method: immunoSEQ multiplex PCR. The profile shows about 680,000 clones, 92% of them singletons. Sequencing input: naive CD8+ T cells sorted from blood. The source of these receptors is a man aged 25 to 40 in good health.

In nucleotides, the CDR3 is TGTGCCAGCAGTTTATCGGGTGGCCGAATCGGGGAGACCCAGTACTTC. It encodes CASSLSGGRIGETQYF. The V and J genes are TRBV27 and TRBJ2-5; D unclear. The CDR3 is made up of 16 amino acids. Germline CDR1 MNHEY, CDR2 SMNVEV (reference sequence). V lost 0 bases and J lost 5, with 16 bases in between.

V is TRBV7-9 and J is TRBJ2-5; D call uncertain. V lost 2 bases to trimming and J lost 4 bases, with 14 bases between them. CDR1 SEHNR and CDR2 FQNEAQ come from the germline V gene (reference sequence). This CDR3 contains 15 residues. The DNA of the CDR3 is TGTGCCAGCAGCTTAAGCGATAGCTACGGAGAGACCCAGTACTTC. The encoded protein is CASSLSDSYGETQYF.

The rearrangement uses TRBV27 and TRBJ2-7; weak D call: TRBD2 (6 bases). V lost 2 bases, J lost 1 base, and 12 bases lay in between. The CDR3 totals 15 residues. Germline-derived CDR1 and CDR2 are MNHEY and SMNVEV (reference sequence). The CDR3 loop reads CASSLRGSRSYEQYF. CDR3 bases: TGTGCCAGCAGTTTACGGGGGAGCAGATCCTACGAGCAGTACTTC.

V usage is TRBV28 and J usage is TRBJ2-3; 10 bases are shared with TRBD1. The CDR3 contains 16 residues. Trimming at V came to 3 bases and at J to 1 base, leaving 4 bases not matched to a gene. The germline CDR1 and CDR2 sequences are MDHEN and SYDVKM. In DNA form, the CDR3 reads TGTGCCAGCAGTTTCCCCGGGACAGGGGGCACAGATACGCAGTATTTT. Translating it yields CASSFPGTGGTDTQYF.

The chain links TRBV2 to TRBJ1-5; D is unresolved. Trimming shortened V by 4 bases and J by 0 bases, and 19 bases separated the two germline ends. CDR1 and CDR2 (germline): SNHLY, FYNNEI. This CDR3 has 18 amino acids. The CDR3 is CASSGLRSGAYSNQPQHF. CDR3 nucleotide sequence: TGTGCCAGCAGTGGGTTGCGGTCGGGAGCCTATAGCAATCAGCCCCAGCATTTT.

A few counts support this clone. Other DNA sequences in the same sample also yield this CDR3. The chain is built from TRBV19 and TRBJ2-7; no definite D call. The germline gives CDR1 LNHDA, CDR2 SQIVND (reference sequence). CDR3 size: 13 residues. V lost 6 bases, J lost 2 bases, and 11 bases lay in between. The CDR3 sequence: CASSPGPTYEQYF. The DNA of the CDR3 is TGTGCCAGTAGCCCTGGTCCGACCTACGAGCAGTACTTC.

The gene calls are TRBV10-1 and TRBJ2-2; a weak D match, TRBD2 (5 bases). CDR3 size: 13 residues. CDR1 is WNHNN, CDR2 SYGVQD, per germline (reference sequence). Trimming took 3 bases from V and 5 from J, leaving 7 bases between them. The CDR3 DNA sequence: TGCGCCAGCAGTGAAGGAGGTACCGGGGAGCTGTTTTTT. It specifies CASSEGGTGELFF.

The chain recombines TRBV6-1 with TRBJ2-1; 11 bases fit TRBD2. Germline CDR1 and CDR2: MNHNS and SASEGT. V lost 4 bases and J lost 0; bases outside the gene matches: 8. CDR3 length: 18 amino acids. CDR3 coding DNA: TGTGCCAGCAGTGGACTAGCGGGAATAGCGGGCTCCTACAATGAGCAGTTCTTC. Translation: CASSGLAGIAGSYNEQFF.

The rearrangement links TRBV15 to TRBJ2-2, with D maybe TRBD1 (6 bases). The CDR3 has 12 amino acids. Germline loops: CDR1 LNHNV, CDR2 YYDKDF (reference sequence). V shed 6 bases and J shed 7 bases, with 9 bases lying between them. CDR3 protein: CATRQGHGELFF. The DNA of the CDR3 is TGTGCCACCAGACAGGGCCACGGGGAGCTGTTTTTT. The variable domain in full, completed from reference TRBV15 and TRBJ2-2, reads DAMVIQNPRYQVTQFGKPVTLSCSQTLNHNVMYWYQQKSSQAPKLLFHYYDKDFNNEADTPDNFQSRRPNTSFCFLDIRSPGLGDTAMYLCATRQGHGELFFGEGSRLTVL.

CDR3 DNA: TGTGCCAGCAGCTTCCACAGGGTTAATGAGCAGTTCTTC. It codes for CASSFHRVNEQFF. V and J are TRBV14 and TRBJ2-1; D might be TRBD1 (6 bases). CDR1 is SGHDN and CDR2 is FVKESK in the germline V gene. Trimming pared 5 bases from V and 7 bases from J, leaving 12 bases between. This CDR3 is built from 13 residues.